These 31 T cell receptor beta chains originate from one sample sequenced in a study of cytomegalovirus exposure and HLA in healthy donors. The PCR ran on 60 Vbeta and 13 Jbeta primers. Generated by immunoSEQ multiplex PCR, the TCRdb table keeps only in-frame clones and is missing some. The sample has around 46,000 clones, and its top ten clones hold 0.9% to 1.2%. The sequenced sample consisted of PBMCs. These receptors were obtained from a woman in her forties in good health and CMV-seronegative.

The rearrangement joins TRBV6-1 to TRBJ1-5; possibly TRBD1 for D (6 bases). The length of the CDR3 is 16 residues. Trimming stripped 7 bases from V and 0 bases from J, with 16 bases between. Germline V CDR1 and CDR2: MNHNS, SASEGT. CDR3 DNA sequence: TGTGCCAGCACTGACAGGACATTCTATAGCAATCAGCCCCAGCATTTT. Protein sequence: CASTDRTFYSNQPQHF.

The chain joins TRBV9 to TRBJ1-5; a weak D match, TRBD1 (6 bases). CDR1 SGDLS and CDR2 YYNGEE come from the germline V gene. CDR3 size: 14 residues. V gave up 3 bases and J gave up 6 bases, with 13 bases separating them. DNA of the CDR3: TGTGCCAGCAGCGCGGGACAAATTGGTCAGCCCCAGCATTTT. It is translated as CASSAGQIGQPQHF.

The chain uses TRBV30 and TRBJ1-4, with D possibly TRBD1 on 6 matching bases. This CDR3 spans 15 amino acids. Between the trimmed V and J ends, which lost 4 bases and 1 base, there was a span of 13 bases. Looked up from germline, CDR1 is GTSNPN and CDR2 is SVGIG (reference sequence). The chain's CDR3 is CAWTGQPGTNEKLFF. CDR3 nucleotides: TGTGCCTGGACTGGACAGCCGGGAACTAATGAAAAACTGTTTTTT.

This chain joins TRBV6-5 and TRBJ1-2, with 7 positions matching TRBD1. Germline CDR1 and CDR2: MNHEY and SVGAGI. There are 14 residues in the CDR3. Trimming removed 6 bases from V and 7 bases from J; junction bases left unmatched: 11. In DNA, the CDR3 is TGTGCCAGCAGCCTTAAGGGGGCATCGGGTGGCTACACCTTC. Translation gives CASSLKGASGGYTF.

The genes are TRBV30 and TRBJ1-3, with TRBD1 as a possible D gene (6 bases). Germline V CDR1 and CDR2: GTSNPN, SVGIG (reference sequence). Trimming cost V 4 bases and J 0 bases, with 13 bases left between them. The CDR3 has 15 residues. CDR3 residues: CAWTVDSFSGNTIYF. The CDR3 coding sequence is TGTGCCTGGACCGTGGACAGTTTCTCTGGAAACACCATATATTTT.

The chain employs TRBV18 and TRBJ2-7; the D gene is possibly TRBD1 (6 bases). Germline CDR1 KGHSH, CDR2 LQKENI. Trimming cost V 6 bases and J 1 base, with 10 bases left between them. The CDR3 spans 13 residues. The CDR3 bases are TGTGCCAGCTCTGGACAGAGTTCCTACGAGCAGTACTTC. Translation gives CASSGQSSYEQYF. The full variable domain, rest sourced from reference TRBV18 and TRBJ2-7, is NAGVMQNPRHLVRRRGQEARLRCSPMKGHSHVYWYRQLPEEGLKFMVYLQKENIIDESGMPKERFSAEFPKEGPSILRIQQVVRGDSAAYFCASSGQSSYEQYFGPGTRLTVT.

The chain joins TRBV28 to TRBJ2-5; the D gene is possibly TRBD2 (6 bases). CDR1 and CDR2 from the germline V gene are MDHEN and SYDVKM. The length of the CDR3 is 13 residues. Trimming cost V 3 bases and J 4 bases, with 9 bases left between them. CDR3 in DNA: TGTGCCAGCAGTTTGTCGGGAGTAGAGACCCAGTACTTC. It encodes CASSLSGVETQYF.

This rearrangement joins TRBV27 to TRBJ2-7; 8 nucleotides agree with TRBD1. V shed 5 bases and J 3 bases; nucleotides not matched to a gene: 3. Germline values: CDR1 MNHEY, CDR2 SMNVEV (reference sequence). This CDR3 region has 13 residues. In DNA, the CDR3 is TGTGCCAGCAGTAGGACAGGGATCTACGAGCAGTACTTC. Its translation is CASSRTGIYEQYF.

CDR3 nucleotides: TGTGCCAGCTCCCCCCCTACAGGGGTTTACGAGCAGTACTTC. Translation: CASSPPTGVYEQYF. This sequence joins TRBV18 and TRBJ2-7; 7 nucleotides line up with TRBD1. V shed 6 bases, J shed 4 bases, and the junction held 9 bases outside the gene matches. This CDR3 has 14 residues. Germline assignment: CDR1 KGHSH and CDR2 LQKENI.

The genes are TRBV20-1 and TRBJ2-1; possibly TRBD2 for D (6 bases). This CDR3 is 11 amino acids long. Germline V gene data show CDR1 as DFQATT and CDR2 as SNEGSKA (reference sequence). Here the CDR3 reads CRLADDNEQFF. The DNA of the CDR3 is TGCAGATTAGCGGATGACAATGAGCAGTTCTTC.

This chain uses TRBV19 with TRBJ2-1; no definite D call. V was trimmed by 7 bases and J by 6 bases, leaving 16 bases between them. This CDR3 comprises 14 residues. Germline V lookup: CDR1 LNHDA, CDR2 SQIVND (reference sequence). CDR3 nucleotides: TGTGCCAGTACCCCACGAGCAGGAAGCAATGAGCAGTTCTTC. This encodes CASTPRAGSNEQFF.

The V and J genes are TRBV10-3 and TRBJ2-2; D possibly corresponds to TRBD2 (6 bases). This CDR3 contains 14 residues. CDR1 ENHRY and CDR2 SYGVKD come from the germline V gene. With 2 bases removed from V and 7 bases from J, the gap between germline ends came to 11 bases. CDR3 sequence: CAISEGGINGELFF. The CDR3 DNA is TGTGCCATCAGTGAGGGCGGGATAAACGGGGAGCTGTTTTTT.

In nucleotides, the CDR3 is TGTGCCAGCAGCCGAGGGGGAACCGGGGAGCTGTTTTTT. This codes for CASSRGGTGELFF. This chain joins TRBV7-3 and TRBJ2-2; TRBD1 might be the D (6 bases). Trimming removed 5 bases from V and 5 bases from J, with 9 bases in between. Germline CDR1 is SGHTA and CDR2 is FQGTGA. CDR3 length: 13 residues.

CDR3 nucleotides: TGTGCCAGTACCGACAGGGGAACGAAGAACTATGGCTACACCTTC. Translation gives CASTDRGTKNYGYTF. This chain uses TRBV19 with TRBJ1-2; TRBD1 matches at 8 bases. V shed 7 bases and J 2 bases; nucleotides not matched to a gene: 9. The CDR3 totals 15 residues. CDR1 and CDR2 from the germline V gene are LNHDA and SQIVND (reference sequence).

The chain uses TRBV7-9 and TRBJ1-4; TRBD1 aligns across 8 bases. The CDR3 is made up of 16 amino acids. Germline assignment: CDR1 SEHNR and CDR2 FQNEAQ (reference sequence). V lost 3 bases to trimming and J lost 0 bases; unmatched junction nucleotides: 3. The CDR3 spells CASSLGDRTTNEKLFF. In DNA form, the CDR3 reads TGTGCCAGCAGCTTGGGGGACAGGACAACTAATGAAAAACTGTTTTTT.

The chain joins TRBV7-9 to TRBJ1-2, with no clear D. Germline V gene lookup returns CDR1 SEHNR and CDR2 FQNEAQ (reference sequence). V was clipped by 1 base and J by 8 bases, with 20 bases between them. The length of the CDR3 is 16 residues. CDR3 region: CASSLGGFDEGGGYTF. The CDR3 DNA reads as TGTGCCAGCAGCTTAGGTGGCTTTGACGAGGGTGGCGGCTACACCTTC. Together with reference TRBV7-9 and TRBJ1-2, the CDR3 gives the full variable domain: DTGVSQNPRHKITKRGQNVTFRCDPISEHNRLYWYRQTLGQGPEFLTYFQNEAQLEKSRLLSDRFSAERPKGSFSTLEIQRTEQGDSAMYLCASSLGGFDEGGGYTFGSGTRLTVV.

The V call is TRBV20-1, the J call TRBJ1-2; D may be TRBD1 (5 bases). This CDR3 spans 11 amino acids. V gave up 5 bases and J gave up 5 bases, with 9 bases separating them. Germline lookup yields CDR1 DFQATT and CDR2 SNEGSKA (reference sequence). CDR3: CSAAGGYGYTF. Written as DNA, the CDR3 is TGCAGTGCTGCGGGGGGGTATGGCTACACCTTC.

The V call is TRBV5-1, the J call TRBJ2-3; 10 nucleotides align to TRBD2. Per germline, CDR1 SGHRS and CDR2 YFSETQ. The CDR3 covers 14 residues. V shed 5 bases, J shed 1 base, and the junction held 1 base outside the gene matches. CDR3: CASSGTSGTDTQYF. DNA for the CDR3: TGCGCCAGCAGTGGGACTAGCGGCACAGATACGCAGTATTTT.

The chain has TRBV10-3 and TRBJ1-1, with 8 bases fitting TRBD1. From germline, CDR1 is ENHRY and CDR2 SYGVKD. The V gene end was trimmed by 4 bases and the J gene end by 0 bases; junction bases not matched to a gene: 7. This CDR3 comprises 16 residues. This chain's CDR3 is CAISVGQGALNTEAFF. CDR3 coding DNA: TGTGCCATCAGTGTTGGGCAGGGGGCCCTGAACACTGAAGCTTTCTTT.

The rearrangement links TRBV5-1 to TRBJ2-7, with D tentatively TRBD2 (6 bases). The V end lost 4 bases, the J end lost 3 bases, and 11 bases lay between the germline ends. This CDR3 comprises 13 residues. Germline V CDR1 and CDR2: SGHRS, YFSETQ. This CDR3 reads CASSTGESYEQYF. As DNA, the CDR3 is TGCGCCAGCAGCACGGGGGAAAGCTACGAGCAGTACTTC.

V gene TRBV7-2 combines with J gene TRBJ2-4; 8 nucleotides line up with TRBD2. Germline CDR1 and CDR2: SGHTA and FQGNSA. Trimming at V came to 4 bases and at J to 1 base, leaving 9 bases not matched to a gene. The CDR3 length is 17 residues. CDR3 nucleotide sequence: TGTGCCAGCAGCTGGAAAGCGGGAGCATCGGCCAAAAACATTCAGTACTTC. Amino acid sequence: CASSWKAGASAKNIQYF.

V is TRBV20-1 and J is TRBJ1-2; D is undetermined. The ends were cut back, 0 bases at V and 5 bases at J, with 4 bases in the middle. This CDR3 comprises 11 residues. Germline CDR1 and CDR2: DFQATT and SNEGSKA (reference sequence). CDR3 in amino acids: CSARDGYGYTF. The CDR3 region has the DNA TGCAGTGCTAGAGACGGTTATGGCTACACCTTC.

The V and J genes are TRBV5-3 and TRBJ2-1; 8 nucleotides line up with TRBD2. TRBV5-3 is identified as an open reading frame with a role that is uncertain. Trimming removed 4 bases from V and 8 bases from J; junction bases left unmatched: 14. The CDR3 sequence is 16 residues long. The CDR3 DNA sequence: TGTGCCAGAAGCCGTAACGTAGCGGGACCGAAGGATGAGCAGTTCTTC. This gives the protein CARSRNVAGPKDEQFF.

The CDR3 spells CASSLDGEEKLFF. The CDR3 DNA sequence: TGTGCCAGCAGCTTAGACGGGGAGGAAAAACTGTTTTTT. The V gene is TRBV7-6, the J gene TRBJ1-4; unclear D gene. The germline V and J ends were trimmed by 1 base and 8 bases, with 8 bases remaining between them. Germline CDR1 and CDR2: SGHVS and FNYEAQ. There are 13 residues in the CDR3.

CDR3 nucleotides: TGTGCCAGCTCACCACCAGCTTTCACCGCAACTAATGAAAAACTGTTTTTT. It translates to CASSPPAFTATNEKLFF. The gene calls are TRBV18 and TRBJ1-4; D remains ambiguous. Germline loops: CDR1 KGHSH, CDR2 LQKENI. This CDR3 has 17 residues. The V end was cut by 0 bases, the J end by 0 bases, with 11 bases between.

The chain employs TRBV4-2 and TRBJ1-4; possibly TRBD1 for D (6 bases). Trimming removed 1 base at V and 8 bases at J, with 11 bases between. Germline-derived CDR1 and CDR2 are LGHNA and YNFKEQ. This CDR3 has 14 residues. The CDR3 coding sequence is TGTGCCAGCAGCCAAGGGGGGGGCAGAGAAAAACTGTTTTTT. Amino acid sequence: CASSQGGGREKLFF.

The chain recombines TRBV7-2 with TRBJ2-1; TRBD2 matches 11 bases. The CDR3 has 15 amino acids. Per germline, CDR1 SGHTA and CDR2 FQGNSA. Trimming at V came to 9 bases and at J to 2 bases, leaving 6 bases not matched to a gene. CDR3: CASTLAGVPYNEQFF. CDR3 sequence (DNA): TGTGCCAGTACACTAGCGGGAGTCCCCTACAATGAGCAGTTCTTC. Supplemented by reference TRBV7-2 and TRBJ2-1, the full variable domain reads GAGVSQSPSNKVTEKGKDVELRCDPISGHTALYWYRQSLGQGLEFLIYFQGNSAPDKSGLPSDRFSAERTGGSVSTLTIQRTQQEDSAVYLCASTLAGVPYNEQFFGPGTRLTVL.

This chain connects TRBV20-1 to TRBJ2-7; D unresolved. The CDR3 is made up of 11 amino acids. CDR1 DFQATT and CDR2 SNEGSKA come from the germline V gene (reference sequence). V lost 1 base to trimming and J lost 5 bases, with 6 bases between them. The CDR3 spells CSARAVDEQYF. The CDR3 DNA sequence: TGCAGTGCTAGAGCCGTTGACGAGCAGTACTTC.

The CDR3 is CAWRAGLAGEETQYF. The CDR3, as DNA: TGTGCCTGGAGGGCGGGACTAGCGGGAGAAGAGACCCAGTACTTC. The chain joins TRBV30 to TRBJ2-5, with TRBD2 matching 14 bases. CDR3 length equals 15 residues. The trim removed 3 bases at V and 3 bases at J, leaving 3 bases unmatched. Germline V gives CDR1 GTSNPN, CDR2 SVGIG (reference sequence).

V usage is TRBV7-8 and J usage is TRBJ2-1, with D perhaps TRBD2 (5 bases). This CDR3 spans 16 amino acids. The germline gives CDR1 SGHVS, CDR2 FQNEAQ. Deletions cut 4 bases from V and 6 bases from J, with 19 bases between. For the CDR3, the DNA is TGTGCCAGCAGCTCGGTGGCCCAACTAGTGGGCAATGAGCAGTTCTTC. Residues: CASSSVAQLVGNEQFF. The full variable domain, completed using reference TRBV7-8 and TRBJ2-1, is GAGVSQSPRYKVAKRGQDVALRCDPISGHVSLFWYQQALGQGPEFLTYFQNEAQLDKSGLPSDRFFAERPEGSVSTLKIQRTQQEDSAVYLCASSSVAQLVGNEQFFGPGTRLTVL.

The chain couples TRBV29-1 to TRBJ2-2; weak D call: TRBD1 (5 bases). Looked up from germline, CDR1 is SQVTM and CDR2 is ANQGSEA. This CDR3 comprises 14 residues. V gave up 6 bases and J gave up 5 bases, with 16 bases separating them. CDR3 protein: CSVSGPSGTGELFF. CDR3 in DNA: TGCAGCGTCTCCGGGCCCTCAGGGACCGGGGAGCTGTTTTTT.